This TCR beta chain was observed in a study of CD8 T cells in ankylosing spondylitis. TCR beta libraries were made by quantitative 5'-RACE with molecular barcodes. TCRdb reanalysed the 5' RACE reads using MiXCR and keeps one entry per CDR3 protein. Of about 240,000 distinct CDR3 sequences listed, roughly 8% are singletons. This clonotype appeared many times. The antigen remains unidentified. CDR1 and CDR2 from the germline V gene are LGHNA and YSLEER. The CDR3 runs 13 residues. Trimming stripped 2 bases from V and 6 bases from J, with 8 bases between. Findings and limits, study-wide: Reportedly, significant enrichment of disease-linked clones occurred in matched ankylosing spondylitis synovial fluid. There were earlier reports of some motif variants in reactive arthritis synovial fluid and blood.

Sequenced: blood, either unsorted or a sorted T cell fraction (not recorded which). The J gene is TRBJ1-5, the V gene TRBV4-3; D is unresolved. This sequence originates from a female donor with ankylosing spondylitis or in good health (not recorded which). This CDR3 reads CASSQNVRQPQHF. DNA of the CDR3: TGCGCCAGCAGCCAAAATGTGCGTCAGCCCCAGCATTTT.